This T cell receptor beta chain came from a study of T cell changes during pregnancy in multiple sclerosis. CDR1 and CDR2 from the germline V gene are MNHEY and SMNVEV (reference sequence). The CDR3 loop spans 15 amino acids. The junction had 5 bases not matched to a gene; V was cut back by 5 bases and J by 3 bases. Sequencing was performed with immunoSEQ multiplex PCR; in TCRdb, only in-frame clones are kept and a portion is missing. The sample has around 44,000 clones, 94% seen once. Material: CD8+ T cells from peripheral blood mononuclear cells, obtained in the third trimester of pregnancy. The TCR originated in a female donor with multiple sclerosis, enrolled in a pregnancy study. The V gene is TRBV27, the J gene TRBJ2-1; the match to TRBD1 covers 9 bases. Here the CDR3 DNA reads TGTGCCAGCAGTCCACGGGACAGGGTCTACAATGAGCAGTTCTTC. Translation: CASSPRDRVYNEQFF.